This TCR beta chain was obtained from a study of blood T cells in healthy people across ages. Overall study findings and caveats: The lack of PBMC sorting stopped any conclusive naive versus antigen-experienced comparison.

A second PCR, run for roughly 7 to 11 cycles, used a sample-barcoded 5' primer plus a J-beta primer mix. Using its own MiXCR run on the 5' RACE reads, TCRdb lists one record per CDR3 protein. The data show more than 700,000 distinct CDR3 sequences, about 45% seen once. This clonotype has a count of ten or more. Antigen: not known. The clonotype was recovered from an elderly man in good health. The sequenced sample was blood.

The CDR3 spells CASSLALAGGINEQFF. Written as DNA, the CDR3 is TGCGCCAGCAGCTTGGCACTAGCGGGTGGCATCAATGAGCAGTTCTTC. The chain joins TRBV5-1 to TRBJ2-1, with 9 bases lining up with TRBD2. Germline loops: CDR1 SGHRS, CDR2 YFSETQ. V shed 0 bases, J shed 6 bases, and the junction held 7 bases outside the gene matches. The CDR3 is 16 amino acids. Using reference TRBV5-1 and TRBJ2-1 for the parts outside the CDR3, the full variable domain is KAGVTQTPRYLIKTRGQQVTLSCSPISGHRSVSWYQQTPGQGLQFLFEYFSETQRNKGNFPGRFSGRQFSNSRSEMNVSTLELGDSALYLCASSLALAGGINEQFFGPGTRLTVL.